This TCR beta chain emerged from a study of blood T cell repertoires in COVID-19. CDR3 length equals 13 residues. The V end was cut by 1 base, the J end by 6 bases, with 9 bases between. Method: immunoSEQ multiplex PCR; TCRdb's copy keeps in-frame clones and lacks some. The sample shows tens of thousands of clones, approximately 78% of them seen only once. The chain carries TRBV12-3 or TRBV12-4 and TRBJ1-1, with a weak D call TRBD1 (6 bases). The specimen was peripheral blood. The TCR comes from a man over 45 with active or convalescent COVID-19. The CDR3 reads CASSLVTGSEAFF. For the CDR3, the DNA is TGTGCCAGCAGTTTAGTTACAGGGTCTGAAGCTTTCTTT.